The clone carrying this TCR beta chain was counted a few times. These data originate in a study of human T cells and chemical hapten exposure. Unique molecular identifiers were attached to individual cDNA molecules within the library. Via MiXCR, TCRdb re-called the RACE reads, giving one row per CDR3 protein. The sample contains some 400,000 distinct CDR3 sequences, about 5.1% of which appear only once. Documented time point: pre-sensitization, week 0. Treatment in this sample: therapeutic diphenylcyclopropenone sensitization with weekly scalp DPC. V trimming: 1 base; J trimming: 1 base; junction bases outside the gene matches: 9. CDR3 length: 18 amino acids. Germline loops: CDR1 SGHNT, CDR2 YYREEE (reference sequence).

The sample was whole blood, taken in connection with sensitization to the hapten diphenylcyclopropenone (DPC). The receptor was derived from a woman between 45 and 65 years old with alopecia areata. Some clones in this sample may be carry-over from other donors' samples. V and J are TRBV5-4 and TRBJ2-3; 10 bases are shared with TRBD2. The CDR3 loop reads CASSLWGLGTSGTDTQYF. In DNA, the CDR3 is TGTGCCAGCAGCTTGTGGGGGCTAGGGACTAGCGGCACAGATACGCAGTATTTT.